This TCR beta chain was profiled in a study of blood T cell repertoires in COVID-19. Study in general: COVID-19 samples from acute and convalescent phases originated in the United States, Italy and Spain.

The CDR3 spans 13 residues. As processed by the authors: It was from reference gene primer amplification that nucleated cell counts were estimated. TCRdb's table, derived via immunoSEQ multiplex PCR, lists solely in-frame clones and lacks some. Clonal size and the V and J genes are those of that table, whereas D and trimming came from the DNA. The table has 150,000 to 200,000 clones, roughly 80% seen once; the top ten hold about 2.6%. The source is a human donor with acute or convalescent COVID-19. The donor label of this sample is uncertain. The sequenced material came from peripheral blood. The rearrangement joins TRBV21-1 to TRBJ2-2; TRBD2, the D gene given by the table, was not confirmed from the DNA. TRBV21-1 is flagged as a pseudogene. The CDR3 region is CASKQEGTGELFF. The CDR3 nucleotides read TGTGCCAGCAAGCAGGAGGGGACCGGGGAGCTGTTTTTT.